The 30 T cell receptor beta chains given below trace back to one sample, sequenced in a study of OX40 agonist ivuxolimab in advanced cancers. The assay was immunoSEQ multiplex PCR, and TCRdb's table has in-frame clones only and misses some. The sample yields 55,000 to 80,000 clones, around nine tenths seen once. This specimen was CD4+ or CD8+ T cells sorted from blood, taken in a trial of the OX40 agonist ivuxolimab. The receptors shown here come from an adult with an advanced solid tumor such as melanoma, head and neck, liver or kidney cancer.

The chain employs TRBV7-2 and TRBJ2-1, with 7 positions matching TRBD2. Per germline, CDR1 SGHTA and CDR2 FQGNSA. V lost 2 bases and J lost 10; bases outside the gene matches: 5. The CDR3 spans 13 residues. CDR3 residues: CASSLQAAGEQFF. The CDR3 DNA follows: TGTGCCAGCAGCTTACAAGCAGCGGGGGAGCAGTTCTTC.

The chain uses TRBV6-5 and TRBJ2-3, with 7 bases aligning to TRBD1. V lost 0 bases to trimming and J lost 1 base; unmatched junction nucleotides: 4. The CDR3 loop spans 16 amino acids. Germline V gives CDR1 MNHEY, CDR2 SVGAGI. This chain's CDR3 is CASSYSTGSGTDTQYF. CDR3 in DNA: TGTGCCAGCAGTTACTCGACAGGGAGCGGCACAGATACGCAGTATTTT.

The CDR3 sequence is CASSIGATDTQYF. CDR3 coding DNA: TGTGCCAGTAGTATAGGCGCGACAGATACGCAGTATTTT. This sequence joins TRBV19 and TRBJ2-3; the D is unclear. CDR3 size: 13 residues. V lost 1 base, J lost 3 bases, and 5 bases lay in between. Per germline, CDR1 LNHDA and CDR2 SQIVND (reference sequence).

This clone was observed a single time. V gene TRBV28 combines with J gene TRBJ2-5, with D perhaps TRBD2 (6 bases). CDR3 length: 13 amino acids. The V end lost 1 base, the J end lost 3 bases, and 6 bases lay between the germline ends. Looked up from germline, CDR1 is MDHEN and CDR2 is SYDVKM. The CDR3 bases are TGTGCCAGCAGTTTATCGGGGGAAGAGACCCAGTACTTC. Its protein product is CASSLSGEETQYF. The whole variable domain, remainder taken from reference TRBV28 and TRBJ2-5, is DVKVTQSSRYLVKRTGEKVFLECVQDMDHENMFWYRQDPGLGLRLIYFSYDVKMKEKGDIPEGYSVSREKKERFSLILESASTNQTSMYLCASSLSGEETQYFGPGTRLLVL.

The rearrangement links TRBV6-4 to TRBJ2-3, with 8 bases matching TRBD1. The CDR3 spans 16 residues. Looked up from germline, CDR1 is MRHNA and CDR2 is SNTAGT. V trimming: 0 bases; J trimming: 3 bases; junction bases outside the gene matches: 5. CDR3 sequence (DNA): TGTGCCAGCAGTGACTCCTGGACAGGGATAACAGATACGCAGTATTTT. It codes for CASSDSWTGITDTQYF.

The chain has TRBV6-1 and TRBJ2-7; TRBD2 is a possible D gene (5 bases). Between the trimmed V and J ends, which lost 6 bases and 5 bases, there was a span of 17 bases. CDR3 length: 14 residues. Per germline, CDR1 MNHNS and CDR2 SASEGT. The CDR3 region is CASRVVGGFDEQYF. The DNA for the CDR3 is TGTGCCAGCAGGGTCGTCGGAGGTTTCGACGAGCAGTACTTC.

The chain links TRBV9 to TRBJ2-7; 8 nucleotides line up with TRBD2. The V and J ends lost 0 bases and 7 bases, in that order; junction bases with no gene match: 9. Germline V gene lookup returns CDR1 SGDLS and CDR2 YYNGEE. The CDR3 has 15 residues. Here the CDR3 reads CASSVASSGGGEQYF. CDR3 sequence (DNA): TGTGCCAGCAGCGTAGCTTCTAGCGGCGGGGGGGAGCAGTACTTC.

The J gene is TRBJ2-5, the V gene TRBV14; D is ambiguous. The germline V gene encodes CDR1 SGHDN and CDR2 FVKESK. The CDR3 is made up of 14 amino acids. V dropped 1 base and J dropped 9 bases, with 15 bases sitting between them. CDR3 loop: CASSQGPGSVAQYF. The CDR3, as DNA: TGTGCCAGCAGCCAAGGTCCCGGTTCTGTGGCCCAGTACTTC.

This rearrangement joins TRBV6-5 to TRBJ1-6, with D possibly TRBD1 on 6 matching bases. Germline loops: CDR1 MNHEY, CDR2 SVGAGI. This CDR3 region has 15 residues. Trimming removed 2 bases at V and 9 bases at J, with 14 bases between. CDR3 sequence: CASSYRGQLRSPLHF. The CDR3 region has the DNA TGTGCCAGCAGTTACCGCGGACAGTTGCGTTCACCCCTCCACTTT.

The chain has TRBV4-1 and TRBJ1-2, with unresolved D. The CDR3 has 14 residues. CDR1 and CDR2 (germline): MGHRA, YSYEKL. Trimming pared 3 bases from V and 0 bases from J, leaving 8 bases between. CDR3 in amino acids: CASSQGSTNYGYTF. As DNA, the CDR3 is TGCGCCAGCAGCCAGGGGTCAACTAACTATGGCTACACCTTC.

CDR3 loop: CASSYRDRETQYF. CDR3 sequence (DNA): TGTGCCAGCAGCTACCGGGACAGGGAGACCCAGTACTTC. This chain uses TRBV13 with TRBJ2-5; the match to TRBD1 covers 8 bases. Germline CDR1 reads PRHDT; CDR2 reads FYEKMQ (reference sequence). This CDR3 comprises 13 residues. The J segment lost 5 bases and the V segment lost 4 bases, leaving 3 bases of the junction unmatched.

For the CDR3, the DNA is TGTGCCAGCAGCCCGGCGGGAAGGACAGGGGCGTCTGGGGCCAACGTCCTGACTTTC. Its translation: CASSPAGRTGASGANVLTF. The J gene is TRBJ2-6, the V gene TRBV7-2; 9 nucleotides line up with TRBD1. Germline V gene lookup returns CDR1 SGHTA and CDR2 FQGNSA. J was trimmed by 1 base and V by 5 bases; bases with no gene match: 12. The CDR3 consists of 19 residues. Together with reference TRBV7-2 and TRBJ2-6, the CDR3 gives the full variable domain: GAGVSQSPSNKVTEKGKDVELRCDPISGHTALYWYRQSLGQGLEFLIYFQGNSAPDKSGLPSDRFSAERTGGSVSTLTIQRTQQEDSAVYLCASSPAGRTGASGANVLTFGAGSRLTVL.

Only one count was recorded for this clone. The V gene is TRBV5-4, the J gene TRBJ2-3; possible D gene TRBD1, 6 bases. The germline V gene encodes CDR1 SGHNT and CDR2 YYREEE (reference sequence). The CDR3 is 13 amino acids. Trimming removed 2 bases at V and 4 bases at J, with 8 bases between. The CDR3 region is CASSLQGPDTQYF. The CDR3 DNA is TGTGCCAGCAGCTTACAGGGCCCAGATACGCAGTATTTT.

V gene TRBV29-1 combines with J gene TRBJ2-7; TRBD1 might be the D (6 bases). The CDR3 length is 13 residues. Trimming took 4 bases from V and 5 from J, leaving 15 bases between them. CDR1 is SQVTM, CDR2 ANQGSEA, per germline. CDR3 in amino acids: CSVAPGVFHEQYF. The CDR3 nucleotides are TGCAGCGTTGCCCCAGGGGTGTTCCACGAGCAGTACTTC.

The chain recombines TRBV5-4 with TRBJ1-5; D is perhaps TRBD1 (6 bases). With 0 bases removed from V and 4 bases from J, the gap between germline ends came to 8 bases. Germline V gives CDR1 SGHNT, CDR2 YYREEE (reference sequence). The CDR3 sequence is 14 residues long. The CDR3 here is CASSLAGENQPQHF. The CDR3 DNA sequence: TGTGCCAGCAGCTTGGCAGGGGAGAATCAGCCCCAGCATTTT.

J is TRBJ2-7 and V is TRBV10-3; 7 nucleotides match TRBD2. The V segment lost 4 bases and the J segment 5 bases; nucleotides outside the gene matches: 11. This CDR3 is 15 amino acids long. Germline CDR1 and CDR2: ENHRY and SYGVKD. This CDR3 reads CAISGRGGSSDEQYF. DNA of the CDR3: TGTGCCATCAGTGGCCGGGGCGGGAGTTCCGACGAGCAGTACTTC.

This rearrangement joins TRBV19 to TRBJ2-5, with 7 bases identical to TRBD1. The CDR3 is made up of 14 amino acids. Germline V gene data show CDR1 as LNHDA and CDR2 as SQIVND (reference sequence). With V trimmed by 5 bases and J by 2 bases, 5 bases remained unmatched. This chain's CDR3 is CASSPPDRQETQYF. DNA of the CDR3: TGTGCCAGTAGTCCCCCGGACAGGCAAGAGACCCAGTACTTC. Full variable domain (rest looked up from reference TRBV19 and TRBJ2-5): DGGITQSPKYLFRKEGQNVTLSCEQNLNHDAMYWYRQDPGQGLRLIYYSQIVNDFQKGDIAEGYSVSREKKESFPLTVTSAQKNPTAFYLCASSPPDRQETQYFGPGTRLLVL.

The chain links TRBV6-5 to TRBJ1-3; TRBD1 matches 8 bases. J lost 4 bases, V lost 5 bases, and 4 bases had no gene match. The germline gives CDR1 MNHEY, CDR2 SVGAGI. The CDR3 contains 14 residues. The CDR3 is CASSVQGVGNTIYF. The CDR3 DNA reads as TGTGCCAGCAGTGTACAGGGGGTAGGAAACACCATATATTTT.

The chain couples TRBV9 to TRBJ2-5, with 9 positions matching TRBD1. Trimming at V came to 0 bases and at J to 5 bases, leaving 2 bases not matched to a gene. The CDR3 length is 14 residues. Per the germline V gene, CDR1 is SGDLS and CDR2 is YYNGEE. CDR3 nucleotides: TGTGCCAGCAGCGTAGAGGGACAGGGTGAGACCCAGTACTTC. This sequence encodes CASSVEGQGETQYF.

This clone occurred once. The chain has TRBV5-1 and TRBJ1-1; D remains unclear. The CDR3 runs to 22 residues. Trimming left V 1 base short and J 0 bases short, with 31 bases between. Germline V CDR1 and CDR2: SGHRS, YFSETQ. The DNA for the CDR3 is TGCGCCAGCAGCTTGAAAGTCGCCGCCGGCCCGAACGTTTTTTGGATGAACACTGAAGCTTTCTTT. This sequence encodes CASSLKVAAGPNVFWMNTEAFF.

The chain uses TRBV5-1 and TRBJ2-7; D gene uncertain. CDR3 length: 14 amino acids. CDR1 is SGHRS, CDR2 YFSETQ, per germline. The ends were cut back, 0 bases at V and 2 bases at J, with 9 bases in the middle. The CDR3 nucleotides read TGCGCCAGCAGCTTGGGACAACCGCCCTACGAGCAGTACTTC. This gives the protein CASSLGQPPYEQYF.

The V gene is TRBV28, the J gene TRBJ2-5, with TRBD2 matching over 7 bases. Germline V gene lookup returns CDR1 MDHEN and CDR2 SYDVKM. CDR3 size: 17 residues. J lost 5 bases, V lost 6 bases, and 18 bases had no gene match. CDR3 nucleotides: TGTGCCAGCAGCATATATGGGGGGGGTCCCTTGGGGGAGACCCAGTACTTC. As protein: CASSIYGGGPLGETQYF.

The genes are TRBV18 and TRBJ2-1; TRBD1 aligns across 8 bases. Trimming cost V 5 bases and J 6 bases; bases outside gene matches: 12. The CDR3 has 16 amino acids. The germline V gene encodes CDR1 KGHSH and CDR2 LQKENI. The CDR3 nucleotides are TGTGCCAGCTCAACGCAGGGGGCTGGCATCACCAATGAGCAGTTCTTC. It yields the protein CASSTQGAGITNEQFF.

V gene TRBV11-2 combines with J gene TRBJ2-1; D unresolved. V was trimmed by 1 base and J by 6 bases, leaving 7 bases between them. This CDR3 has 13 residues. Germline V gene lookup returns CDR1 SGHAT and CDR2 FQNNGV. DNA of the CDR3: TGTGCCAGCAGCTTAGTAGTTGTCAATGAGCAGTTCTTC. Translated: CASSLVVVNEQFF.

The V call is TRBV14, the J call TRBJ2-5; D unclear. CDR3 size: 13 residues. The germline V and J ends were trimmed by 4 bases and 5 bases, with 11 bases remaining between them. Germline assignment: CDR1 SGHDN and CDR2 FVKESK. The CDR3 nucleotides read TGTGCCAGCAGCCTTTTAGGTGGTGAGACCCAGTACTTC. Translation: CASSLLGGETQYF.

The chain employs TRBV15 and TRBJ2-1; D remains ambiguous. Germline V CDR1 and CDR2: LNHNV, YYDKDF (reference sequence). The CDR3 is made up of 15 amino acids. V was clipped by 0 bases and J by 4 bases, with 10 bases between them. CDR3 loop: CATSRDRLNYNEQFF. CDR3 in DNA: TGTGCCACCAGCAGAGATCGACTGAATTACAATGAGCAGTTCTTC. The complete variable domain, with remaining parts taken from reference TRBV15 and TRBJ2-1, reads DAMVIQNPRYQVTQFGKPVTLSCSQTLNHNVMYWYQQKSSQAPKLLFHYYDKDFNNEADTPDNFQSRRPNTSFCFLDIRSPGLGDTAMYLCATSRDRLNYNEQFFGPGTRLTVL.

The chain carries TRBV7-7 and TRBJ2-5, with a possible D match to TRBD2 (6 bases). V lost 5 bases and J lost 2, with 12 bases in between. Germline assignment: CDR1 SSHAT and CDR2 FNYEAQ (reference sequence). CDR3 size: 14 residues. The CDR3 region is CASSPGSIQETQYF. CDR3 coding DNA: TGTGCCAGCAGCCCCGGGAGCATACAAGAGACCCAGTACTTC.

The CDR3 nucleotides are TGTGCCAGCAGTGCCCTCAGGGGGGGGACTGAAGCTTTCTTT. This codes for CASSALRGGTEAFF. This chain uses TRBV25-1 with TRBJ1-1; 7 nucleotides match TRBD1. Germline V gene lookup returns CDR1 MGHDK and CDR2 SYGVNS. The CDR3 runs 14 residues. J was trimmed by 5 bases and V by 4 bases; bases with no gene match: 7.

The chain recombines TRBV6-1 with TRBJ2-1, with D perhaps TRBD1 or TRBD2 (7 bases each). CDR1 is MNHNS and CDR2 is SASEGT in the germline V gene. V was pared by 9 bases and J by 5 bases, with 17 bases between. The CDR3 has 14 amino acids. CDR3 in amino acids: CASMGGDSHNEQFF. The CDR3 DNA reads as TGTGCCAGTATGGGGGGGGACAGTCACAATGAGCAGTTCTTC.

The chain has TRBV9 and TRBJ1-1; no clear D. This CDR3 has 14 amino acids. V was shortened by 5 bases and J by 2 bases, with 13 bases between the two germline ends. CDR1 SGDLS and CDR2 YYNGEE come from the germline V gene. The CDR3 nucleotides are TGTGCCAGCAGGCCCTTTAAGGGAAACACTGAAGCTTTCTTT. This translates into CASRPFKGNTEAFF.